A single sample gave rise to the 21 T cell receptor beta chains below, sequenced in a study of blood T cells in healthy people across ages. A second PCR of roughly 7 to 11 cycles used a sample-barcoded 5' primer and a J-beta primer mix. One entry per CDR3 protein, called by TCRdb with MiXCR from the 5' RACE reads. This table has 1.5 million to 2 million distinct CDR3 sequences, roughly 52% appearing once. Specimen: blood. Receptor source: a woman in her thirties or forties in good health.

The chain recombines TRBV11-2 with TRBJ1-4; no reliable D call. The germline V and J ends were trimmed by 1 base and 8 bases, with 11 bases remaining between them. The germline gives CDR1 SGHAT, CDR2 FQNNGV. The CDR3 is 14 residues long. Here the CDR3 reads CASSLGSRREKLFF. In DNA, the CDR3 is TGTGCCAGCAGCTTAGGGTCGAGGAGAGAAAAACTGTTTTTT. Using reference TRBV11-2 and TRBJ1-4 for the parts outside the CDR3, the full variable domain is EAGVAQSPRYKIIEKRQSVAFWCNPISGHATLYWYQQILGQGPKLLIQFQNNGVVDDSQLPKDRFSAERLKGVDSTLKIQPAKLEDSAVYLCASSLGSRREKLFFGSGTQLSVL.

The chain links TRBV28 to TRBJ1-1, with 8 nucleotides matching TRBD1. The CDR3 is 16 amino acids. The ends lost 5 bases at V and 7 bases at J; junction bases unmatched: 15. From germline, CDR1 is MDHEN and CDR2 SYDVKM. The CDR3 bases are TGTGCCAGCAGTCCCCCCTACAGGGGGAGGATGAATGAAGCTTTCTTT. Amino acids: CASSPPYRGRMNEAFF. Full variable domain (missing parts from reference TRBV28 and TRBJ1-1): DVKVTQSSRYLVKRTGEKVFLECVQDMDHENMFWYRQDPGLGLRLIYFSYDVKMKEKGDIPEGYSVSREKKERFSLILESASTNQTSMYLCASSPPYRGRMNEAFFGQGTRLTVV.

The CDR3 bases are TGCGCCAGCAGAAGCTTGAACACCGGGGAGCTGTTTTTT. Amino acid sequence: CASRSLNTGELFF. The chain has TRBV5-1 and TRBJ2-2, with D unresolved. The germline CDR1 and CDR2 sequences are SGHRS and YFSETQ. The V end was cut by 5 bases, the J end by 1 base, with 6 bases between. This CDR3 is built from 13 residues.

The V gene is TRBV24-1, the J gene TRBJ2-4, with D perhaps assigned TRBD1 or TRBD2 (6 bases each). The J call may be in error: the DNA end matches TRBJ2-7 better. The CDR3 totals 15 residues. The germline gives CDR1 KGHDR, CDR2 SFDVKD. The CDR3 sequence: CATSDPRGATYEQYF. For the CDR3, the DNA is TGTGCCACCAGTGATCCTAGGGGGGCCACCTACGAGCAGTACTTC.

To note about this clonotype: This may arise from a read error, as a much more abundant clone is one base away. The rearrangement uses TRBV7-2 and TRBJ2-7; D is ambiguous. CDR1 is SGHTA, CDR2 FQGNSA, per germline. There are 12 residues in the CDR3. DNA of the CDR3: TGTGCCAGCAGCCCATACCCCTACGAGCGGTACTTC. Translated: CASSPYPYERYF. Full variable domain (remainder filled in from reference TRBV7-2 and TRBJ2-7): GAGVSQSPSNKVTEKGKDVELRCDPISGHTALYWYRQSLGQGLEFLIYFQGNSAPDKSGLPSDRFSAERTGGSVSTLTIQRTQQEDSAVYLCASSPYPYERYFGPGTRLTVT.

The chain carries TRBV24-1 and TRBJ2-1, with D maybe TRBD2 (6 bases). Germline V gene lookup returns CDR1 KGHDR and CDR2 SFDVKD. The CDR3 loop spans 19 amino acids. Trimming left V 2 bases short and J 13 bases short, with 32 bases between. DNA of the CDR3: TGTGCCACCAGTGATTCACTAAGGCCGGGCGGACTACCCCCAGAGACCCAGTTCTTC. Translated: CATSDSLRPGGLPPETQFF.

The gene calls are TRBV10-2 and TRBJ2-3; 16 positions agree with TRBD2. With V trimmed by 6 bases and J by 6 bases, 6 bases remained unmatched. Germline CDR1 reads WSHSY; CDR2 reads SAAADI. The CDR3 has 16 amino acids. CDR3 amino acids: CASSDGTSGGADTQYF. CDR3 DNA sequence: TGCGCCAGCAGCGATGGGACTAGCGGGGGGGCGGATACGCAGTATTTT.

Remarks on this clonotype: Germline is not matched at one junction end, which may reflect a read error. The CDR3 reads CASSQETGHYNKQFF. The CDR3 nucleotides read TGTGCCAGCAGCCAAGAAACTGGGCATTACAATAAGCAGTTCTTC. The J gene is TRBJ2-1, the V gene TRBV4-2; D is unresolved. This CDR3 is 15 amino acids long. The germline V gene encodes CDR1 LGHNA and CDR2 YNFKEQ.

On this clonotype itself: A much larger clone differs from this one at a single base, so this may be a read error. V is TRBV20-1 and J is TRBJ2-3; possible D gene TRBD2, 6 bases. Per the germline V gene, CDR1 is DFQATT and CDR2 is SNEGSKA (reference sequence). This CDR3 is 12 amino acids long. V was clipped by 3 bases and J by 4 bases, with 8 bases between them. CDR3 residues: CSARASADTQYF. CDR3 sequence (DNA): TGCAGTGCTAGGGCTAGCGCAGATACGCAGTATTTT.

The chain recombines TRBV28 with TRBJ2-3; D is perhaps TRBD1 or TRBD2 (7 bases each). Germline CDR1 is MDHEN and CDR2 is SYDVKM. This CDR3 has 23 residues. The V end was cut by 5 bases, the J end by 0 bases, with 36 bases between. For the CDR3, the DNA is TGTGCCAGCAGTCTCTTGGGGGGGGCCCATTCCGGGACAGAGTACCCTAGCACAGATACGCAGTATTTT. Amino acids: CASSLLGGAHSGTEYPSTDTQYF. Combining the CDR3 with reference TRBV28 and TRBJ2-3 gives the whole variable domain DVKVTQSSRYLVKRTGEKVFLECVQDMDHENMFWYRQDPGLGLRLIYFSYDVKMKEKGDIPEGYSVSREKKERFSLILESASTNQTSMYLCASSLLGGAHSGTEYPSTDTQYFGPGTRLTVL.

This clonotype was picked up a small number of times. The chain is built from TRBV20-1 and TRBJ1-2, with a weak D call TRBD1 (6 bases). Germline loops: CDR1 DFQATT, CDR2 SNEGSKA (reference sequence). V was pared by 0 bases and J by 6 bases, with 14 bases between. The CDR3 extends over 14 amino acids. For the CDR3, the DNA is TGCAGTGCTAGAGATTTCGACAGGAGTCATGGCTACACCTTC. It translates to CSARDFDRSHGYTF.

This rearrangement joins TRBV6-2 or TRBV6-3 to TRBJ2-3; TRBD1 matches at 7 bases. Losses at the gene ends were 2 bases for V and 2 bases for J; bases not matched to a gene: 10. This CDR3 is built from 17 residues. Looked up from germline, CDR1 is MNHEY and CDR2 is SVGEGT. The CDR3 DNA reads TGTGCCAGCAGTTACCACCGGGACAGAAGTGCCACAGATACGCAGTATTTT. It translates to CASSYHRDRSATDTQYF.

The CDR3 here is CASSKTDRFTYGYTF. The DNA for the CDR3 is TGTGCCAGCAGCAAGACGGACCGCTTCACCTATGGCTACACCTTC. The chain carries TRBV7-9 and TRBJ1-2, with no clear D. There are 15 residues in the CDR3. V was shortened by 5 bases and J by 4 bases, with 17 bases between the two germline ends. Germline CDR1 SEHNR, CDR2 FQNEAQ (reference sequence).

In nucleotides, the CDR3 is TGTGCCATCAGTCTGGGACTAGCGGGGAACAATAATGAGCAGTACTTC. Protein: CAISLGLAGNNNEQYF. V and J are TRBV10-3 and TRBJ2-5; 13 bases line up with TRBD2. V shed 5 bases and J 11 bases; nucleotides not matched to a gene: 14. The CDR3 extends over 16 amino acids. Germline values: CDR1 ENHRY, CDR2 SYGVKD.

The V gene is TRBV29-1, the J gene TRBJ2-5, with 16 nucleotides matching TRBD2. The CDR3 covers 15 residues. The ends lost 6 bases at V and 2 bases at J; junction bases unmatched: 3. Germline lookup yields CDR1 SQVTM and CDR2 ANQGSEA. The CDR3 DNA reads as TGCAGCGTCGAGGGACTAGCGGGGGGGCAAGAGACCCAGTACTTC. This sequence encodes CSVEGLAGGQETQYF. Combining the CDR3 with reference TRBV29-1 and TRBJ2-5 gives the whole variable domain SAVISQKPSRDICQRGTSLTIQCQVDSQVTMMFWYRQQPGQSLTLIATANQGSEATYESGFVIDKFPISRPNLTFSTLTVSNMSPEDSSIYLCSVEGLAGGQETQYFGPGTRLLVL.

Here the CDR3 DNA reads TGCAGTGCTAGGGTGAGGGAAGCTGACTATGGCTACACCTTC. Its protein product is CSARVREADYGYTF. This chain uses TRBV20-1 with TRBJ1-2; D is ambiguous. Trimming cost V 3 bases and J 3 bases, with 14 bases left between them. CDR1 and CDR2 (germline): DFQATT, SNEGSKA (reference sequence). This CDR3 is 14 amino acids long.

This clonotype was observed a few times. In DNA form, the CDR3 reads TGTGCCAGCAGCCAATTACAAAGCTCCTACAATGAGCAGTTCTTC. Protein: CASSQLQSSYNEQFF. V usage is TRBV4-2 and J usage is TRBJ2-1; D gene unclear. In germline, CDR1 is LGHNA, CDR2 YNFKEQ. The CDR3 is made up of 15 amino acids. V shed 2 bases and J shed 0 bases, with 8 bases lying between them.

The chain couples TRBV14 to TRBJ2-7; TRBD2 matches at 7 bases. CDR3 length equals 16 residues. Germline lookup yields CDR1 SGHDN and CDR2 FVKESK. The trim removed 0 bases at V and 4 bases at J, leaving 9 bases unmatched. CDR3 in amino acids: CASSQDFKGGLYEQYF. CDR3 DNA sequence: TGTGCCAGCAGCCAAGATTTTAAGGGAGGGCTATACGAGCAGTACTTC.

To note about this clonotype: Mismatch with germline at one junction end may stem from a read error. The chain uses TRBV7-7 and TRBJ2-3; 8 bases align to TRBD1. CDR3 length: 14 amino acids. CDR1 SSHAT and CDR2 FNYEAQ come from the germline V gene (reference sequence). The CDR3 spells CASSHGQGSDTQYF. Here the CDR3 DNA reads TGTGCTAGCAGCCACGGACAGGGCTCAGATACGCAGTATTTT. Based on the CDR3 plus reference TRBV7-7 and TRBJ2-3, the full variable domain is GAGVSQSPRYKVTKRGQDVTLRCDPISSHATLYWYQQALGQGPEFLTYFNYEAQPDKSGLPSDRFSAERPEGSISTLTIQRTEQRDSAMYRCASSHGQGSDTQYFGPGTRLTVL.

This clonotype came up a few times. The junction shows a germline mismatch at one end, possibly a read error. The chain couples TRBV6-6 to TRBJ2-7; TRBD2 aligns across 8 bases. The CDR3 consists of 15 residues. The germline gives CDR1 MNHNY, CDR2 SVGAGI (reference sequence). CDR3 loop: CASSSHRTSSDEQYF. CDR3 nucleotides: TGTGCCAGCAGTTCCCACCGGACTAGCTCCGACGAGCAGTACTTC.

In its sample, this clonotype was seen once. The rearrangement uses TRBV7-2 and TRBJ1-1; D is possibly TRBD1 (5 bases). Germline V gene lookup returns CDR1 SGHTA and CDR2 FQGNSA. V was cut by 3 bases and J by 1 base, with 15 bases left in between. CDR3 length: 16 amino acids. CDR3 sequence: CASSFVGVQRNTEAFF. The DNA of the CDR3 is TGTGCCAGCAGCTTTGTAGGGGTCCAAAGGAACACTGAAGCTTTCTTT.